The entry below gives a single TCR beta chain sequence along with its context. Methods used by the authors: Scientists estimated how many nucleated cells there were by amplifying reference gene primers. Sequencing was performed with immunoSEQ multiplex PCR; in TCRdb, only in-frame clones are kept and a portion is missing. The D gene and trimming were derived from the DNA, and the V and J assignments and clone size from that table. The sample records 90,000 to 100,000 clones, 80% to 90% being singletons. The sample comes from a study of blood T cell repertoires in COVID-19. Background on the study: There were acute and convalescent COVID-19 samples, and they came from the United States, Italy and Spain. From T cells, B-cell-depleted T cells, or PBMCs came the material, which was cDNA or gDNA.

The sequence derives from a man aged 55 to 70 with acute or convalescent COVID-19. The sequencing sample was made of peripheral blood.

CDR3 loop: CASSPRTGQETQYF. For the CDR3, the DNA is TGTGCCAGCTCACCAAGGACAGGGCAAGAGACCCAGTACTTC. V gene TRBV18 combines with J gene TRBJ2-5; 8 nucleotides line up with TRBD1. Germline V CDR1 and CDR2: KGHSH, LQKENI. J gave up 2 bases and V 2 bases, and 1 base lay outside the gene matches. CDR3 length: 14 amino acids.